Each of the 22 T cell receptor beta chains below was sequenced from the same sample in a study of T cell responses to AZD1222 COVID-19 vaccine. Profiled with immunoSEQ multiplex PCR; TCRdb holds only in-frame clones, not every one. Found here are some 85,000 clones, 87% of them singletons; the top ten hold roughly 24%. Material: peripheral blood, obtained on day 0 of AZD1222 vaccination. The origin of the receptors is an adult in good health.

This clone has more than one count but fewer than ten. The chain uses TRBV27 and TRBJ2-7; 9 positions match TRBD2. The V and J ends lost 8 bases and 2 bases, in that order; junction bases with no gene match: 13. The germline CDR1 and CDR2 sequences are MNHEY and SMNVEV (reference sequence). CDR3 length: 16 residues. As DNA, the CDR3 is TGTGCCAGCGGGAGACTAGCGGTTCCTGGGCCCTACGAGCAGTACTTC. Protein: CASGRLAVPGPYEQYF.

The chain uses TRBV19 and TRBJ1-5, with TRBD1 matching over 8 bases. V gave up 5 bases and J gave up 7 bases; unmatched junction bases: 13. Germline-derived CDR1 and CDR2 are LNHDA and SQIVND (reference sequence). The CDR3 covers 16 residues. The CDR3 DNA reads TGTGCCAGTAGTGTTCGAGGACAGGGAGGATGGCAGCCCCAGCATTTT. Its translation is CASSVRGQGGWQPQHF.

This clone has only a few counts. The chain couples TRBV19 to TRBJ1-2; possibly TRBD1 for D (6 bases). This CDR3 has 14 residues. Between the trimmed V and J ends, which lost 7 bases and 7 bases, there was a span of 19 bases. Germline V gene data show CDR1 as LNHDA and CDR2 as SQIVND (reference sequence). The CDR3 nucleotides are TGTGCCAGTACGAGGGGGGGCGTAATAGGTGGCTACACCTTC. This gives the protein CASTRGGVIGGYTF. The entire variable domain, with the rest obtained from reference TRBV19 and TRBJ1-2, is as follows: DGGITQSPKYLFRKEGQNVTLSCEQNLNHDAMYWYRQDPGQGLRLIYYSQIVNDFQKGDIAEGYSVSREKKESFPLTVTSAQKNPTAFYLCASTRGGVIGGYTFGSGTRLTVV.

The chain couples TRBV7-9 to TRBJ1-2; 9 positions match TRBD1. Germline CDR1 is SEHNR and CDR2 is FQNEAQ (reference sequence). The CDR3 runs 14 residues. Trimming cost V 5 bases and J 5 bases; bases outside gene matches: 6. CDR3 DNA sequence: TGTGCCAGCAGCCCGCCGGGACAGGGATATGGCTACACCTTC. Its protein is CASSPPGQGYGYTF.

On this clone: The germline gene is not matched at one end of the junction; a read error may be the cause. The J gene is TRBJ1-6, the V gene TRBV6-1; a possible D gene is TRBD1 (5 bases). The CDR3 runs 12 residues. Germline V gives CDR1 MNHNS, CDR2 SASEGT. CDR3 sequence (DNA): TGTGCCAGCAGTGACGGTGTGGGGCCCCCCCACTTT. Amino acid sequence: CASSDGVGPPHF.

The genes are TRBV11-3 and TRBJ2-1; D tentatively fits TRBD1 or TRBD2 (6 bases each). Trimming removed 8 bases from V and 7 bases from J, with 15 bases in between. The CDR3 length is 13 residues. The germline gives CDR1 SGHNT, CDR2 YENEEA. CDR3 DNA: TGTGCCAGCGGGGGGCGGGGCCTGAATGAGCAGTTCTTC. Translating it yields CASGGRGLNEQFF.

The chain is built from TRBV11-2 and TRBJ2-5; tentatively, D is TRBD1 (6 bases). This CDR3 has 14 residues. CDR1 is SGHAT and CDR2 is FQNNGV in the germline V gene. The ends were cut back, 2 bases at V and 1 base at J, with 8 bases in the middle. CDR3 sequence (DNA): TGTGCCAGCAGCTTACGGACAGCCCAAGAGACCCAGTACTTC. Protein product: CASSLRTAQETQYF.

This clone turned up a few times. The chain couples TRBV29-1 to TRBJ2-5, with 8 bases aligning to TRBD2. V was clipped by 6 bases and J by 4 bases; unmatched bases: 19. The V gene's germline CDR1 is SQVTM and CDR2 ANQGSEA. CDR3 length: 17 residues. The CDR3 is CSVLTPLREGDGETQYF. Here the CDR3 DNA reads TGCAGCGTCCTTACTCCCCTTCGGGAGGGCGATGGAGAGACCCAGTACTTC.

This sequence joins TRBV3-1 (or the pseudogene TRBV3-2) and TRBJ2-1, with D possibly being TRBD1 (6 bases). Trimming shortened V by 1 base and J by 4 bases, and 14 bases separated the two germline ends. This CDR3 has 16 amino acids. Germline V lookup: CDR1 LGHDT, CDR2 YNNKEL (reference sequence). CDR3 bases: TGTGCCAGCAGCCAAGGGGGGCGACGAGGGTACAATGAGCAGTTCTTC. Protein: CASSQGGRRGYNEQFF.

This chain connects TRBV6-2 or TRBV6-3 to TRBJ1-1; TRBD1 matches at 7 bases. Germline trimming cut 4 bases from V and 3 bases from J; bases unmatched to any gene: 8. The CDR3 loop spans 15 amino acids. The V gene's germline CDR1 is MNHEY and CDR2 SVGEGT. DNA for the CDR3: TGTGCCAGCAGTTCCCAGAACAGGGGATACACTGAAGCTTTCTTT. Residues: CASSSQNRGYTEAFF.

This clone has only a few counts. The chain recombines TRBV11-3 with TRBJ2-3; D is perhaps TRBD2 (5 bases). CDR3 length equals 16 residues. Trimming left V 5 bases short and J 0 bases short, with 15 bases between. Germline V lookup: CDR1 SGHNT, CDR2 YENEEA. The CDR3 region has the DNA TGTGCCAGCAGCCCCCGAAGCGGAACTAGCACAGATACGCAGTATTTT. This codes for CASSPRSGTSTDTQYF.

The chain combines TRBV29-1 with TRBJ2-5; D ambiguous. Trimming cost V 3 bases and J 5 bases, with 10 bases left between them. Germline V gene data show CDR1 as SQVTM and CDR2 as ANQGSEA. The CDR3 spans 12 residues. The CDR3 sequence is CSVEAVGETQYF. CDR3 DNA: TGCAGCGTTGAGGCGGTTGGGGAGACCCAGTACTTC.

This chain links TRBV24-1 with TRBJ2-1, with 7 bases fitting TRBD1. The CDR3 consists of 14 residues. Per germline, CDR1 KGHDR and CDR2 SFDVKD. J was trimmed by 8 bases and V by 0 bases; bases with no gene match: 3. CDR3 in amino acids: CATSDLHRGDEQFF. The CDR3 DNA follows: TGTGCCACCAGTGATTTGCACAGGGGAGATGAGCAGTTCTTC.

This clone was found once. This chain links TRBV4-3 with TRBJ2-1, with D uncertain. Between the trimmed V and J ends, which lost 0 bases and 0 bases, there was a span of 12 bases. This CDR3 has 17 residues. Germline V gives CDR1 LGHNA, CDR2 YSLEER. The CDR3 region is CASSQEVRVSSYNEQFF. The CDR3 bases are TGCGCCAGCAGCCAAGAGGTCAGAGTAAGCTCCTACAATGAGCAGTTCTTC.

This clone was counted a single time. The gene calls are TRBV7-9 and TRBJ1-2; 8 bases line up with TRBD1. CDR1 and CDR2 (germline): SEHNR, FQNEAQ (reference sequence). The CDR3 contains 15 residues. The V gene end was trimmed by 4 bases and the J gene end by 0 bases; junction bases not matched to a gene: 4. The CDR3 is CASSSDRGANYGYTF. The CDR3 DNA follows: TGTGCCAGCAGCTCCGACAGGGGAGCTAACTATGGCTACACCTTC.

V is TRBV5-1 and J is TRBJ2-7; D perhaps matches TRBD1 (5 bases). Germline V gene sequence: CDR1 SGHRS, CDR2 YFSETQ. The CDR3 contains 15 residues. The V end lost 0 bases, the J end lost 5 bases, and 15 bases lay between the germline ends. CDR3 sequence reads: CASSLAAGLPDEQYF. CDR3 sequence (DNA): TGCGCCAGCAGCTTGGCCGCAGGGCTTCCCGACGAGCAGTACTTC.

This clone showed up just once. This chain joins TRBV7-9 and TRBJ2-1; 10 nucleotides match TRBD2. The germline V gene has CDR1 SEHNR and CDR2 FQNEAQ (reference sequence). This CDR3 is built from 13 residues. Unmatched junction bases numbered 3, after V lost 5 bases and J lost 8 bases. The CDR3 loop reads CASSRAGGDEQFF. The DNA of the CDR3 is TGTGCCAGCAGCCGAGCGGGAGGGGATGAGCAGTTCTTC. The full variable domain, its missing parts supplied by reference TRBV7-9 and TRBJ2-1, is DTGVSQNPRHKITKRGQNVTFRCDPISEHNRLYWYRQTLGQGPEFLTYFQNEAQLEKSRLLSDRFSAERPKGSFSTLEIQRTEQGDSAMYLCASSRAGGDEQFFGPGTRLTVL.

This clone was seen only a few times. The V gene is TRBV7-3, the J gene TRBJ2-2; TRBD1 or TRBD2 may be the D gene (5 bases each). CDR3 length: 15 amino acids. Germline values: CDR1 SGHTA, CDR2 FQGTGA. Trimming left V 5 bases short and J 7 bases short, with 17 bases between. The CDR3 loop is CASSLAGWRNGELFF. Here the CDR3 DNA reads TGTGCCAGCAGCCTCGCAGGGTGGAGGAACGGGGAGCTGTTTTTT.

V and J are TRBV30 and TRBJ2-7, with 8 nucleotides matching TRBD2. Germline loops: CDR1 GTSNPN, CDR2 SVGIG (reference sequence). The CDR3 has 12 residues. Unmatched junction bases numbered 5, after V lost 4 bases and J lost 6 bases. The chain's CDR3 is CAWNPGGVEQYF. In DNA form, the CDR3 reads TGTGCCTGGAACCCGGGAGGGGTCGAGCAGTACTTC.

The J gene is TRBJ2-1, the V gene TRBV6-5; 10 bases are shared with TRBD1. This CDR3 is built from 14 residues. Germline lookup yields CDR1 MNHEY and CDR2 SVGAGI. V trimming: 6 bases; J trimming: 6 bases; junction bases outside the gene matches: 5. CDR3 in amino acids: CASRPGQGRNEQFF. CDR3 DNA: TGTGCCAGCAGACCGGGACAGGGGCGCAATGAGCAGTTCTTC.

V and J are TRBV7-2 and TRBJ2-7; 8 bases match TRBD1. V was pared by 5 bases and J by 7 bases, with 10 bases of the junction left unmatched. The CDR3 length is 14 residues. Germline V gene sequence: CDR1 SGHTA, CDR2 FQGNSA. CDR3 nucleotides: TGTGCCAGCAGCCCAGGGGGCGGTTTGTATGAGCAGTACTTC. Its protein product is CASSPGGGLYEQYF.

J is TRBJ2-5 and V is TRBV6-6; 10 bases match TRBD2. With 8 bases clipped from V and 7 bases from J, the junction kept 1 base outside the gene matches. The germline V gene encodes CDR1 MNHNY and CDR2 SVGAGI (reference sequence). This CDR3 has 11 amino acids. In DNA form, the CDR3 reads TGTGCCAGCTTAGCGGGGGGGACCCAGTACTTC. This codes for CASLAGGTQYF.